This T cell receptor (beta chain) originates from a study of blood T cell repertoires in COVID-19. Assay: immunoSEQ multiplex PCR; the TCRdb copy retains only in-frame clones and omits some. The sample includes roughly 280,000 clones, 85% to 90% of them seen just once. In germline, CDR1 is SGHNT, CDR2 YENEEA. The ends lost 5 bases at V and 5 bases at J; junction bases unmatched: 8. The CDR3 contains 15 residues. Source material: PBMCs or T cells enriched from blood (not recorded which). The sequence was obtained from an older woman who had recovered from COVID-19. The chain recombines TRBV11-3 with TRBJ2-2, with 7 positions matching TRBD2. CDR3 amino acids: CASSRGTTTTGELFF. For the CDR3, the DNA is TGTGCCAGCAGCCGCGGGACTACCACGACCGGGGAGCTGTTTTTT.